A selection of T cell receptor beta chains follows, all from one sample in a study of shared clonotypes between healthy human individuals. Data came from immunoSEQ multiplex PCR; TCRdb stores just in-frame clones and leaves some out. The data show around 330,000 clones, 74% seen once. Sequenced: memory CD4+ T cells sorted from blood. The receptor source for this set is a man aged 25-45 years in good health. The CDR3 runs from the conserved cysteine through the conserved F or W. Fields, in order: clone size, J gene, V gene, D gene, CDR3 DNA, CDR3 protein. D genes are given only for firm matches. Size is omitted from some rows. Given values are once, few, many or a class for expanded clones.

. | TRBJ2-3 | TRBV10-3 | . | TGTGCCAGCCTACCCCAAGGGGCAGATACGCAGTATTTT | CASLPQGADTQYF
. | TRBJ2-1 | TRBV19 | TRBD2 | TGTGCCAGTAGTACTAGCGGTATTTACAATGAGCAGTTCTTC | CASSTSGIYNEQFF
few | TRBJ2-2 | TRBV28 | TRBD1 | TGTGCCAGCAGCCCACAGGGGGCTTGGGGCACCGGGGAGCTGTTTTTT | CASSPQGAWGTGELFF
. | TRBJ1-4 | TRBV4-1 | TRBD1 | TGCGCCAGCAGCCAAGCCGGGACAGGGGTTGAAAAACTGTTTTTT | CASSQAGTGVEKLFF
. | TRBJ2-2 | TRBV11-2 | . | TGTGCCAGCAGCCCCCCCATCCGACCGACCGGGGAGCTGTTTTTT | CASSPPIRPTGELFF
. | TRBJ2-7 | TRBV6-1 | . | TGTGCCAGCAGTGAAGTAGTCGGCGGGATATACGAGCAGTACTTC | CASSEVVGGIYEQYF
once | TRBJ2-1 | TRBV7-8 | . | TGTGCCAGCAGCCTTCCCCCGGGAATAGCTGGGAAAGAGCAGTTCTTC | CASSLPPGIAGKEQFF
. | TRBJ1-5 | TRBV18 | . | TGTGCCAGCTCACCACAGCCCAACCATAATCAGCCCCAGCATTTT | CASSPQPNHNQPQHF
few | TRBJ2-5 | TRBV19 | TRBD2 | TGTGCCAGTACCTCGACTAGCGGGAGGGGGGAGACCCAGTACTTC | CASTSTSGRGETQYF
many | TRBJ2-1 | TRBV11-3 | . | TGTGCCAGCAGCTTAGAGAGTCGCAATGAGCAGTTCTTC | CASSLESRNEQFF
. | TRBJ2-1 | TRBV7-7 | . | TGTGCTAGCAGCTTACCCCGGGGTGAGCAGTTCTTC | CASSLPRGEQFF
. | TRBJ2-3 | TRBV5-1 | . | TGCGCCAGCAGCTTGACAGGGCCAGATACGCAGTATTTT | CASSLTGPDTQYF
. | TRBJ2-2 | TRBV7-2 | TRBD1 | TGTGCCAGCAGCTTAGGATCCAGGGGGCCAGGCACCGGGGAGCTGTTTTTT | CASSLGSRGPGTGELFF
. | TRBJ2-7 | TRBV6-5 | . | TGTGCCAGCAGTAAAGGGCCGGGATATTACTACGAGCAGTACTTC | CASSKGPGYYYEQYF
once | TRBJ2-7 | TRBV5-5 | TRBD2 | TGTGCCAGCAGCCCCAACTTAGCGGGAGGTGTCCACGAGCAGTACTTC | CASSPNLAGGVHEQYF
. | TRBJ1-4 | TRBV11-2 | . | TGTGCCAGCAGCTTTACCGGGACCGTTAACGAAAAACTGTTTTTT | CASSFTGTVNEKLFF
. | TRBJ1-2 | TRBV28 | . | TGTGCCAGCAGTTTAGGACACGGCTATGGCTACACCTTC | CASSLGHGYGYTF
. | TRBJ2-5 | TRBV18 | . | TGTGCCAGCTCTCGCCGGGACACAAAAGAGACCCAGTACTTC | CASSRRDTKETQYF
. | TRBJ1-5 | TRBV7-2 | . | TGTGCCAGCAGCACAGACCGGAATCAGCCCCAGCATTTT | CASSTDRNQPQHF
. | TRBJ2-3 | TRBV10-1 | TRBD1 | TGCGCCAGCAGAAGCGGACAGGGGGATTTTCCAGATACGCAGTATTTT | CASRSGQGDFPDTQYF
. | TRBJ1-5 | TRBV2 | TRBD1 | TGTGCCAGCAAGGGGGCCGACACGCGGCCCCAGCATTTT | CASKGADTRPQHF
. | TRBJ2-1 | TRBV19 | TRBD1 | TGTGCCAGTACCCCGGACAGGGGGCCTTACAATGAGCAGTTCTTC | CASTPDRGPYNEQFF
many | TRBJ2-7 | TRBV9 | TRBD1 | TGTGCCAGCAGCCCCTCTCGTGGGACAGTTTCCTACGAGCAGTACTTC | CASSPSRGTVSYEQYF
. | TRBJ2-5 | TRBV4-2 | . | TGTGCCAGCAGCCAAGATTGGGGGTGGGAGACCCAGTACTTC | CASSQDWGWETQYF
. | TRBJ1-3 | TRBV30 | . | TGTGCCTGGAGTTCAAAAGGGGTTGGAAACACCATATATTTT | CAWSSKGVGNTIYF
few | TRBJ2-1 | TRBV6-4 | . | TGTGCCAGCAGTGACGAAAGCGGTTCCTACAATGAGCAGTTCTTC | CASSDESGSYNEQFF
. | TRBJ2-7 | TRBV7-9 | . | TGTGCCAGCAGCTTAATTACGGGAGAAGGCCACGAGCAGTACTTC | CASSLITGEGHEQYF
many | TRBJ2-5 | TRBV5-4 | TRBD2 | TGTGCCAGCAGCATCGGACTAGCGGGAGGGCCGCTCCAAGAGACCCAGTACTTC | CASSIGLAGGPLQETQYF
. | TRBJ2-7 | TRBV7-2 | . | TGTGCCAGCAGCTTATATGGGGCCGTAAGCCACGAGCAGTACTTC | CASSLYGAVSHEQYF
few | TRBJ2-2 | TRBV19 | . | TGTGCCAGTAGTATTTTCAGGGGTTCCGGGGAGCTGTTTTTT | CASSIFRGSGELFF
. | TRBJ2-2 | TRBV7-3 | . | TGTGCCAGCAGCCCCGGGGTACTCGGCGGGGAGCTGTTTTTT | CASSPGVLGGELFF
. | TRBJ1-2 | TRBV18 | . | TGTGCCAGCTCACCATTAGCGAACTATGGCTACACCTTC | CASSPLANYGYTF
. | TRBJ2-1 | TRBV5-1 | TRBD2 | TGCGCCAGCAGATCACTAGCGGGAGGCTCCTACAATGAGCAGTTCTTC | CASRSLAGGSYNEQFF
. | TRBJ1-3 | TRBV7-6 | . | TGTGCCAGCAGCTTAGCTAGAGGACGCCTGAGTTCTGGAAACACCATATATTTT | CASSLARGRLSSGNTIYF
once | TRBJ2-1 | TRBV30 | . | TGTGCCTGGACCGACCGGGCCCGGGGGTTCTTC | CAWTDRARGFF
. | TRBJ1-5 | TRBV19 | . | TGTGCCAGTAGTGGCAGGGGACTAACAGGCAATCAGCCCCAGCATTTT | CASSGRGLTGNQPQHF
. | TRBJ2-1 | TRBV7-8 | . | TGTGCCAGCAGCCCCATTAGGGGGAGCTCCTACAATGAGCAGTTCTTC | CASSPIRGSSYNEQFF
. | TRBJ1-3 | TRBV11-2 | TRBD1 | TGTGCCAGCAGCTCGGACAGGGGAAACACCATATATTTT | CASSSDRGNTIYF
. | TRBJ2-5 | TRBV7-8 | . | TGTGCCAGCAGCCTCCTCCCAGAGACCCAGTACTTC | CASSLLPETQYF
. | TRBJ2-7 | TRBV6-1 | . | TGTGCCAGCAGTGCTTTAGTGGGCGAGCAGTACTTC | CASSALVGEQYF
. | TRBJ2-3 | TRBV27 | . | TGTGCCAGCAGTTTTTTCCCGGAGAGTGGGACAGATACGCAGTATTTT | CASSFFPESGTDTQYF
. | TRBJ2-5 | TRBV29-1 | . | TGCAGCGTTGAACAGAACACCCAAGAGACCCAGTACTTC | CSVEQNTQETQYF
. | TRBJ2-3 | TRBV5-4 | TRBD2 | TGTGCCAGCAGCTCATCGGGTGCGGGGGTCGGAGATACGCAGTATTTT | CASSSSGAGVGDTQYF
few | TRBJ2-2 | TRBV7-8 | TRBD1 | TGTGCCAGCAGCTTACTGGCAGGGGGTAACACCGGGGAGCTGTTTTTT | CASSLLAGGNTGELFF
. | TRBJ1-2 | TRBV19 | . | TGTGCCAGTAGTATAGTTACAGGGACCGCTAACTATGGCTACACCTTC | CASSIVTGTANYGYTF
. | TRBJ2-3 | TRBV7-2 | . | TGTGCCAGCAGCTTAAGGGTTAGCACAGATACGCAGTATTTT | CASSLRVSTDTQYF
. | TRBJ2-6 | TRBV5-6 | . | TGTGCCAGCAGCTCATTAGGGGCCAACGTCCTGACTTTC | CASSSLGANVLTF
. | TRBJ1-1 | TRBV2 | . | TGTGCCAGCACCTACGGTATCACTGAAGCTTTCTTT | CASTYGITEAFF
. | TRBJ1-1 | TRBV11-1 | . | TGTGCCAGCAGCTTGGACAGTGCTGAAGCTTTCTTT | CASSLDSAEAFF